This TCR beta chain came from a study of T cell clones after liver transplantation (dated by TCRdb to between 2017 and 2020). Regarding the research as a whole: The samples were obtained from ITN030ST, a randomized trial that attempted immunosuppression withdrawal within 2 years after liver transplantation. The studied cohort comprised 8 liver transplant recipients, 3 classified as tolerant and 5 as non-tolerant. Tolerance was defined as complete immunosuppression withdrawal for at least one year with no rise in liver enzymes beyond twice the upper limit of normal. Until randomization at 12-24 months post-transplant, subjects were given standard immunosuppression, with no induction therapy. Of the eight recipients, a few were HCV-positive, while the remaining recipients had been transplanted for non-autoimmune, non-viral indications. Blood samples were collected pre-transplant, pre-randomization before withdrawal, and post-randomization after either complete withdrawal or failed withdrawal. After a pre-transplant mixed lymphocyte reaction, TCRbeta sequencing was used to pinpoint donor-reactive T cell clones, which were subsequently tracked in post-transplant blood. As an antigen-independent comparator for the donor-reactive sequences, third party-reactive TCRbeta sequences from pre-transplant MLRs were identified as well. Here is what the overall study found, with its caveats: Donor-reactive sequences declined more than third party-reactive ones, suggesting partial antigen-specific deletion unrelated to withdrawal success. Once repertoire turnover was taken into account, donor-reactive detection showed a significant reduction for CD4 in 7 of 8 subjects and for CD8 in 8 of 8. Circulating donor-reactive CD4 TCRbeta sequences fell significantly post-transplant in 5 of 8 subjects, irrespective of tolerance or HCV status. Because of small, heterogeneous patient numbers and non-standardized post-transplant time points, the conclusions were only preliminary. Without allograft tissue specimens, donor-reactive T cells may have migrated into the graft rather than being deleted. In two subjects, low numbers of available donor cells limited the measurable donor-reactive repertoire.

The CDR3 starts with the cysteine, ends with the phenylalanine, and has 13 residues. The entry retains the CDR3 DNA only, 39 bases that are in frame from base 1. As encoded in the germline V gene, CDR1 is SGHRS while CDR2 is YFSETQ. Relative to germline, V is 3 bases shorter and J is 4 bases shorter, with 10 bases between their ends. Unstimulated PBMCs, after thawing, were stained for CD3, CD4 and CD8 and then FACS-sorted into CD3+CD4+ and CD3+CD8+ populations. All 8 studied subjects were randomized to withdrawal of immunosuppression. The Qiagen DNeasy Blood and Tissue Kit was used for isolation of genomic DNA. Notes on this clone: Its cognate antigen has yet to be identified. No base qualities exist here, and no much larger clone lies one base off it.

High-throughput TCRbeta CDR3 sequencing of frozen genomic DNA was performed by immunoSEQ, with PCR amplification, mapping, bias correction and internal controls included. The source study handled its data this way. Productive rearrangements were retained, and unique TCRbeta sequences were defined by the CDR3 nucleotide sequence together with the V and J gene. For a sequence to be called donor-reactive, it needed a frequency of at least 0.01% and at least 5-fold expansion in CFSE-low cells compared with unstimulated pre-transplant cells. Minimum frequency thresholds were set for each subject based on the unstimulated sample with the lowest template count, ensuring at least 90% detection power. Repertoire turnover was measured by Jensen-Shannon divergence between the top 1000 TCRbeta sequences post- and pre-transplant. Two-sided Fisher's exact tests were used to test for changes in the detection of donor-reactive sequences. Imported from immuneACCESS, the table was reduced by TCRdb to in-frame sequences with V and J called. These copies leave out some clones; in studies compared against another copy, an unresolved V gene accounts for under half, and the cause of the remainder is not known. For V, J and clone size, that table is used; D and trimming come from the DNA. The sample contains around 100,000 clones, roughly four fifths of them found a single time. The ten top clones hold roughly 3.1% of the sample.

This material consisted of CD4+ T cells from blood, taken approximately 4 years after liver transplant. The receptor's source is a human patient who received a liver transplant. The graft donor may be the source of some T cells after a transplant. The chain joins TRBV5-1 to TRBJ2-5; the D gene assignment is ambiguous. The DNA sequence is TGCGCCAGCAGCTCGGCGACCGGAGAGACCCAGTACTTC. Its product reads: CASSSATGETQYF. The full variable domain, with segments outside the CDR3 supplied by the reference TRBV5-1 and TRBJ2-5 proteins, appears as KAGVTQTPRYLIKTRGQQVTLSCSPISGHRSVSWYQQTPGQGLQFLFEYFSETQRNKGNFPGRFSGRQFSNSRSEMNVSTLELGDSALYLCASSSATGETQYFGPGTRLLVL.